One sample yielded the 15 T cell receptor beta chains listed below, sequenced in a study of blood T cell repertoires in COVID-19. Only in-frame clones appear in the TCRdb table, and some are missing; sequencing was by immunoSEQ multiplex PCR. The sample consists of approximately 210,000 clones, roughly nine tenths of them appearing once. The sequencing input was PBMCs or T cells enriched from blood (not recorded which). The receptors derive from a woman between 18 and 30 years old who had recovered from COVID-19.

This chain connects TRBV24-1 to TRBJ2-5; 15 bases align to TRBD2. This CDR3 has 16 amino acids. CDR1 is KGHDR, CDR2 SFDVKD, per germline. After removal of 4 bases from V and 2 bases from J, the junction contained 1 base not matched to a gene. The CDR3 here is CATSEGTSGGQETQYF. DNA for the CDR3: TGTGCCACCAGTGAAGGGACTAGCGGGGGGCAAGAGACCCAGTACTTC.

The rearrangement links TRBV9 to TRBJ1-2; TRBD1 aligns across 7 bases. CDR1 SGDLS and CDR2 YYNGEE come from the germline V gene. This CDR3 comprises 15 residues. The V gene end was trimmed by 4 bases and the J gene end by 7 bases; junction bases not matched to a gene: 13. CDR3 nucleotides: TGTGCCAGCAGCCCAGAAGGGGGCGGAGGGCCTGGCTACACCTTC. This sequence encodes CASSPEGGGGPGYTF.

The CDR3 protein is CASSPFTVDYGYTF. DNA of the CDR3: TGCGCCAGCAGCCCGTTTACAGTTGACTATGGCTACACCTTC. The rearrangement uses TRBV5-1 and TRBJ1-2; no firm D call. V was clipped by 4 bases and J by 3 bases, with 13 bases between them. The CDR3 is 14 residues long. The V gene's germline CDR1 is SGHRS and CDR2 YFSETQ.

This clone was detected a few times. The gene calls are TRBV27 and TRBJ1-5; D unclear. CDR3 size: 14 residues. Germline assignment: CDR1 MNHEY and CDR2 SMNVEV (reference sequence). V lost 3 bases, J lost 2 bases, and 8 bases lay in between. Here the CDR3 reads CASSLSGGNQPQHF. The DNA of the CDR3 is TGTGCCAGCAGTTTGAGCGGCGGCAATCAGCCCCAGCATTTT.

This sequence joins TRBV5-1 and TRBJ2-3; a weak D match, TRBD2 (6 bases). Germline values: CDR1 SGHRS, CDR2 YFSETQ. The CDR3 contains 15 residues. V was clipped by 0 bases and J by 3 bases, with 11 bases between them. Here the CDR3 reads CASSLATSKTDTQYF. The CDR3 region has the DNA TGCGCCAGCAGCTTGGCCACTAGCAAGACAGATACGCAGTATTTT.

J is TRBJ2-5 and V is TRBV6-5; perhaps TRBD1 as D (6 bases). CDR3 size: 15 residues. Germline V gene lookup returns CDR1 MNHEY and CDR2 SVGAGI. V was pared by 0 bases and J by 4 bases, with 12 bases between. Here the CDR3 reads CASSYSQGWRETQYF. In nucleotides, the CDR3 is TGTGCCAGCAGTTACTCACAGGGTTGGCGAGAGACCCAGTACTTC.

V is TRBV30 and J is TRBJ2-2; the D gene is possibly TRBD1 (6 bases). The V end was cut by 5 bases, the J end by 1 base, with 14 bases between. Germline values: CDR1 GTSNPN, CDR2 SVGIG (reference sequence). The CDR3 spans 15 residues. The CDR3 protein is CAWGQGQLNTGELFF. CDR3 nucleotides: TGTGCCTGGGGTCAGGGGCAGTTGAACACCGGGGAGCTGTTTTTT. Variable domain in full (rest from reference TRBV30 and TRBJ2-2): SQTIHQWPATLVQPVGSPLSLECTVEGTSNPNLYWYRQAAGRGLQLLFYSVGIGQISSEVPQNLSASRPQDRQFILSSKKLLLSDSGFYLCAWGQGQLNTGELFFGEGSRLTVL.

This rearrangement joins TRBV21-1 to TRBJ2-5; the table's D call, TRBD2, has no DNA check behind it. TRBV21-1 has pseudogene status. The CDR3 consists of 12 residues. The CDR3 nucleotides are TGTGCCAGCCTCCAGCGGGGGCTTCTTATGGACTTC. Amino acids: CASLQRGLLMDF.

The rearrangement uses TRBV7-6 and TRBJ2-5; 9 bases are a match to TRBD1. The ends lost 5 bases at V and 1 base at J; junction bases unmatched: 5. Germline V gene sequence: CDR1 SGHVS, CDR2 FNYEAQ. The CDR3 runs to 15 residues. The CDR3 nucleotides are TGTGCCAGCAGCCTATTGACAGGGGGCCAAGAGACCCAGTACTTC. Translation gives CASSLLTGGQETQYF.

This clone has more than one count but fewer than ten. CDR3 in amino acids: CASSEGPGDNSPLHF. The CDR3 nucleotides read TGTGCCAGCAGTGAAGGGCCGGGGGATAATTCACCCCTCCACTTT. The chain employs TRBV6-1 and TRBJ1-6; D is perhaps TRBD1 (5 bases). Germline CDR1 MNHNS, CDR2 SASEGT. This CDR3 contains 15 residues. V was trimmed by 1 base and J by 5 bases, leaving 9 bases between them.

The chain joins TRBV3-1 (or the pseudogene TRBV3-2) to TRBJ1-6; 9 positions agree with TRBD1. V was clipped by 3 bases and J by 12 bases; unmatched bases: 12. The CDR3 is 16 residues long. Germline V gives CDR1 LGHDT, CDR2 YNNKEL (reference sequence). The CDR3 bases are TGTGCCAGCAGCCACCCCACCGGGACAGGGTCCCTACCCCTCCACTTT. Translated: CASSHPTGTGSLPLHF.

The V and J genes are TRBV28 and TRBJ1-5, with D hard to call. V was pared by 7 bases and J by 0 bases, with 10 bases between. CDR1 is MDHEN and CDR2 is SYDVKM in the germline V gene. The CDR3 totals 14 residues. In DNA, the CDR3 is TGTGCCAGCACTTTCCTAAATAGCAATCAGCCCCAGCATTTT. Protein sequence: CASTFLNSNQPQHF.

The J gene is TRBJ2-2, the V gene TRBV5-1, with 8 bases matching TRBD2. The ends lost 0 bases at V and 8 bases at J; junction bases unmatched: 6. Germline-derived CDR1 and CDR2 are SGHRS and YFSETQ. CDR3 length: 15 residues. CDR3 loop: CASSLEAGVSGELFF. CDR3 nucleotides: TGCGCCAGCAGCTTGGAAGCGGGGGTATCGGGGGAGCTGTTTTTT.

CDR3 sequence reads: CASSVEASGGNTIYF. The DNA of the CDR3 is TGTGCCAGCAGCGTAGAGGCCTCGGGGGGAAACACCATATATTTT. J is TRBJ1-3 and V is TRBV9; D remains unclear. Germline lookup yields CDR1 SGDLS and CDR2 YYNGEE. The CDR3 is 15 residues long. The V and J ends lost 0 bases and 4 bases respectively, with 11 bases between them.

This sequence joins TRBV7-9 and TRBJ1-1; 12 bases are shared with TRBD1. The V segment lost 6 bases and the J segment 3 bases; nucleotides outside the gene matches: 8. Germline CDR1 SEHNR, CDR2 FQNEAQ (reference sequence). The CDR3 length is 16 residues. In nucleotides, the CDR3 is TGTGCCAGCAGTTCCGGGACAGGGGGCTTTGACACTGAAGCTTTCTTT. It encodes CASSSGTGGFDTEAFF.